Shown below are 20 T cell receptor beta chains from a single sample sequenced in a study of neoadjuvant anti-PD-1 for oral cavity cancer. Clones were read by immunoSEQ multiplex PCR, and TCRdb kept only the in-frame ones, dropping some. This table has about 13,000 clones, about two thirds appearing once. The sequencing used PBMCs, collected before nivolumab (anti-PD-1) treatment. The receptors shown here come from a person between 40 and 80 years old with oral cavity squamous cell carcinoma.

V is TRBV2 and J is TRBJ1-2, with 8 bases fitting TRBD1. V lost 4 bases and J lost 3; bases outside the gene matches: 7. The CDR3 is 15 amino acids. Germline CDR1 is SNHLY and CDR2 is FYNNEI. The CDR3 DNA reads TGTGCCAGCAGTGGATTCAGGGGGCGCGACTATGGCTACACCTTC. It yields the protein CASSGFRGRDYGYTF.

The chain couples TRBV30 to TRBJ2-1; tentatively, D is TRBD1 or TRBD2 (7 bases each). Germline V gene lookup returns CDR1 GTSNPN and CDR2 SVGIG (reference sequence). This CDR3 spans 16 amino acids. Trimming removed 4 bases from V and 7 bases from J, with 23 bases in between. CDR3 DNA: TGTGCCTGGAACCTTGTAGGGGGAGGGGGCAGGAATGAGCAGTTCTTC. This encodes CAWNLVGGGGRNEQFF. The whole variable domain, filled in from reference TRBV30 and TRBJ2-1, reads SQTIHQWPATLVQPVGSPLSLECTVEGTSNPNLYWYRQAAGRGLQLLFYSVGIGQISSEVPQNLSASRPQDRQFILSSKKLLLSDSGFYLCAWNLVGGGGRNEQFFGPGTRLTVL.

The rearrangement uses TRBV30 and TRBJ2-7; D possibly uses TRBD1 or TRBD2 (5 bases each). The CDR3 is made up of 16 amino acids. Germline CDR1 and CDR2: GTSNPN and SVGIG (reference sequence). The V and J ends lost 1 base and 7 bases respectively, with 23 bases between them. The CDR3 here is CAWSGGPTIFLEEQYF. DNA of the CDR3: TGTGCCTGGAGTGGGGGACCGACTATTTTCCTTGAAGAGCAGTACTTC. The entire variable domain, with the rest obtained from reference TRBV30 and TRBJ2-7, is as follows: SQTIHQWPATLVQPVGSPLSLECTVEGTSNPNLYWYRQAAGRGLQLLFYSVGIGQISSEVPQNLSASRPQDRQFILSSKKLLLSDSGFYLCAWSGGPTIFLEEQYFGPGTRLTVT.

CDR3 region: CASSLLSQTEAFF. The CDR3 nucleotides are TGTGCCAGCAGCCTGTTAAGTCAGACAGAAGCTTTCTTT. This chain links TRBV7-3 with TRBJ1-1, with D unresolved. This CDR3 region has 13 residues. The germline V and J ends were trimmed by 5 bases and 8 bases, with 15 bases remaining between them. From germline, CDR1 is SGHTA and CDR2 FQGTGA.

About this clone: The germline gene is not matched at one end of the junction; a read error may be the cause. The V call is TRBV4-2, the J call TRBJ2-1; D is ambiguous. Germline-derived CDR1 and CDR2 are LGHNA and YNFKEQ. This CDR3 region has 14 residues. CDR3 sequence (DNA): TGTGCCAGCAGCCAAGAAAACTCACGAAGCCTTTTAATCTTC. It specifies CASSQENSRSLLIF.

The chain carries TRBV6-4 and TRBJ2-3; D tentatively reads TRBD1 or TRBD2 (5 bases each). CDR3 size: 16 residues. The germline CDR1 and CDR2 sequences are MRHNA and SNTAGT. Trimming took off 2 bases at V and 0 bases at J, with 12 bases between the two ends. CDR3 in amino acids: CASSDGGDSSTDTQYF. The CDR3 DNA sequence: TGTGCCAGCAGTGACGGGGGAGATTCTAGCACAGATACGCAGTATTTT.

The chain has TRBV9 and TRBJ1-2; unclear D gene. The CDR3 totals 13 residues. The germline CDR1 and CDR2 sequences are SGDLS and YYNGEE. Trimming shortened V by 3 bases and J by 8 bases, and 14 bases separated the two germline ends. CDR3 residues: CASSDASARGYTF. As DNA, the CDR3 is TGTGCCAGCAGCGACGCCAGTGCTCGAGGCTACACCTTC.

The J gene is TRBJ1-2, the V gene TRBV5-6; perhaps TRBD1 as D (5 bases). In germline, CDR1 is SGHDT, CDR2 YYEEEE. Trimming cost V 4 bases and J 7 bases, with 14 bases left between them. The CDR3 loop spans 13 amino acids. CDR3 sequence: CASSRDWGGGYTF. The CDR3 DNA is TGTGCCAGCAGCCGCGATTGGGGGGGTGGCTACACCTTC. Full variable domain (remainder filled in from reference TRBV5-6 and TRBJ1-2): DAGVTQSPTHLIKTRGQQVTLRCSPKSGHDTVSWYQQALGQGPQFIFQYYEEEERQRGNFPDRFSGHQFPNYSSELNVNALLLGDSALYLCASSRDWGGGYTFGSGTRLTVV.

The chain joins TRBV11-3 to TRBJ2-1; TRBD2 agrees at 14 bases. Germline values: CDR1 SGHNT, CDR2 YENEEA. The CDR3 spans 16 residues. Trimming cost V 2 bases and J 7 bases; bases outside gene matches: 4. CDR3 sequence reads: CASSLSGTSGSNEQFF. CDR3 in DNA: TGTGCCAGCAGCTTAAGCGGGACTAGCGGGAGTAATGAGCAGTTCTTC. The entire variable domain, with the rest obtained from reference TRBV11-3 and TRBJ2-1, is as follows: EAGVVQSPRYKIIEKKQPVAFWCNPISGHNTLYWYLQNLGQGPELLIRYENEEAVDDSQLPKDRFSAERLKGVDSTLKIQPAELGDSAVYLCASSLSGTSGSNEQFFGPGTRLTVL.

The chain has TRBV2 and TRBJ1-5; D unresolved. Germline CDR1 and CDR2: SNHLY and FYNNEI. V was trimmed by 2 bases and J by 2 bases, leaving 22 bases between them. This CDR3 region has 19 residues. Here the CDR3 reads CASSERPPLAGGGNQPQHF. In DNA, the CDR3 is TGTGCCAGCAGTGAACGCCCCCCTTTGGCAGGCGGGGGCAATCAGCCCCAGCATTTT.

The chain is built from TRBV15 and TRBJ2-5; the match to TRBD2 covers 10 bases. The CDR3 sequence is 14 residues long. The germline gives CDR1 LNHNV, CDR2 YYDKDF (reference sequence). Trimming cost V 8 bases and J 0 bases; bases outside gene matches: 3. The CDR3 sequence is CATGAGGYQETQYF. DNA of the CDR3: TGTGCCACCGGAGCGGGAGGGTACCAAGAGACCCAGTACTTC. Filled out from reference TRBV15 and TRBJ2-5, the complete variable domain reads DAMVIQNPRYQVTQFGKPVTLSCSQTLNHNVMYWYQQKSSQAPKLLFHYYDKDFNNEADTPDNFQSRRPNTSFCFLDIRSPGLGDTAMYLCATGAGGYQETQYFGPGTRLLVL.

This sequence joins TRBV19 and TRBJ2-7; 8 bases agree with TRBD2. The V segment lost 5 bases and the J segment 6 bases; nucleotides outside the gene matches: 9. Germline V CDR1 and CDR2: LNHDA, SQIVND (reference sequence). CDR3 length: 14 amino acids. CDR3 DNA sequence: TGTGCCAGTAGTTTCCCGGGAGGGACAACCGAGCAGTACTTC. Protein product: CASSFPGGTTEQYF.

The rearrangement uses TRBV9 and TRBJ2-5, with TRBD1 as a possible D gene (5 bases). Trimming took 0 bases from V and 3 from J, leaving 12 bases between them. There are 15 residues in the CDR3. Germline V gives CDR1 SGDLS, CDR2 YYNGEE. In DNA, the CDR3 is TGTGCCAGCAGCGTAGGTCTAGGCAGGGAAGAGACCCAGTACTTC. This translates into CASSVGLGREETQYF.

In its sample, this clone was seen a few times. V gene TRBV19 combines with J gene TRBJ1-5; 9 bases are shared with TRBD1. V lost 4 bases, J lost 6 bases, and 1 base stayed unmatched. The CDR3 has 13 amino acids. The germline gives CDR1 LNHDA, CDR2 SQIVND (reference sequence). CDR3 loop: CASSRTGVQPQHF. For the CDR3, the DNA is TGTGCCAGTAGTAGGACAGGGGTTCAGCCCCAGCATTTT.

The chain employs TRBV7-9 and TRBJ2-6; perhaps TRBD1 as D (5 bases). CDR3 length: 17 residues. V was shortened by 2 bases and J by 7 bases, with 18 bases between the two germline ends. Per germline, CDR1 SEHNR and CDR2 FQNEAQ (reference sequence). The CDR3 nucleotides read TGTGCCAGCAGCTTATTCGGCAGGGTGATTGGTGCCAACGTCCTGACTTTC. Translated: CASSLFGRVIGANVLTF.

This clone occurred a few times. The chain carries TRBV7-6 and TRBJ2-7, with 7 nucleotides matching TRBD1. Unmatched junction bases numbered 4, after V lost 3 bases and J lost 5 bases. CDR1 is SGHVS and CDR2 is FNYEAQ in the germline V gene. The CDR3 is 13 amino acids. CDR3 sequence: CASSFGQGDEQYF. The CDR3 coding sequence is TGTGCCAGCAGCTTCGGCCAGGGGGACGAGCAGTACTTC.

This chain links TRBV21-1 with TRBJ1-2. TRBV21-1 is annotated as a pseudogene. The CDR3 consists of 13 residues. In nucleotides, the CDR3 is TGTGCCAGCAGCAAAGAATGGGGCTATGGCTACACCTTC. It specifies CASSKEWGYGYTF.

This chain connects TRBV2 to TRBJ2-2, with D perhaps TRBD2 (5 bases). In germline, CDR1 is SNHLY, CDR2 FYNNEI. Trimming stripped 6 bases from V and 7 bases from J, with 15 bases between. This CDR3 has 14 residues. In nucleotides, the CDR3 is TGTGCCAGCAGCCCTACTAGAACTGGCGGGGAGCTGTTTTTT. Its protein is CASSPTRTGGELFF.

The chain carries TRBV5-1 and TRBJ1-1; TRBD1 aligns across 8 bases. The CDR3 covers 15 residues. The ends lost 6 bases at V and 0 bases at J; junction bases unmatched: 7. Germline V gene data show CDR1 as SGHRS and CDR2 as YFSETQ. The CDR3 loop is CASKLQGVLNTEAFF. The CDR3 DNA reads as TGCGCCAGCAAACTACAGGGGGTGTTGAACACTGAAGCTTTCTTT.

J is TRBJ2-7 and V is TRBV27; 9 bases are a match to TRBD2. With 2 bases clipped from V and 6 bases from J, the junction kept 20 bases outside the gene matches. Per the germline V gene, CDR1 is MNHEY and CDR2 is SMNVEV (reference sequence). This CDR3 comprises 19 residues. The CDR3: CASSLTLPLAGVVLSEQYF. The CDR3 region has the DNA TGTGCCAGCAGTTTAACGCTCCCGTTAGCGGGAGTCGTCTTAAGCGAGCAGTACTTC.